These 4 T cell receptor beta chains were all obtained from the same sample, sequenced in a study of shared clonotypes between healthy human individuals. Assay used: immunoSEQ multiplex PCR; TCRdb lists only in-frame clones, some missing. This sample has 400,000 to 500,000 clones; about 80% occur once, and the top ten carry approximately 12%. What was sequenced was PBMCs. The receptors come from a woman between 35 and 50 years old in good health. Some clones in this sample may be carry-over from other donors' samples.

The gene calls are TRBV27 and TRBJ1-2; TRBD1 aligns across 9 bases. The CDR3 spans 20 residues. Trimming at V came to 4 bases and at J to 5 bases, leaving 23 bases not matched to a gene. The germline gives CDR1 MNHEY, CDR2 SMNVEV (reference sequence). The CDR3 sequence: CASSSLSLRTGVREGYGYTF. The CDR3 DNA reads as TGTGCCAGCAGTTCTCTCTCCCTTAGGACAGGGGTGAGAGAGGGGTATGGCTACACCTTC.

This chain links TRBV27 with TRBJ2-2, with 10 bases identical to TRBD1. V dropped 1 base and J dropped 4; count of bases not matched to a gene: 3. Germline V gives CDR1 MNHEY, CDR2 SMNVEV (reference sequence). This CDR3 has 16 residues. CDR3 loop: CASSLWTGGITGELFF. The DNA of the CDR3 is TGTGCCAGCAGTTTATGGACAGGGGGTATCACCGGGGAGCTGTTTTTT.

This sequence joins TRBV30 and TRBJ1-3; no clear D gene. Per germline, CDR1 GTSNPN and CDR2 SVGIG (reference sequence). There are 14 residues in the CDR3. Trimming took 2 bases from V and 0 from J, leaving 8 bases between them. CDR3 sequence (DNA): TGTGCCTGGAGTATGGTAAACTCTGGAAACACCATATATTTT. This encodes CAWSMVNSGNTIYF.

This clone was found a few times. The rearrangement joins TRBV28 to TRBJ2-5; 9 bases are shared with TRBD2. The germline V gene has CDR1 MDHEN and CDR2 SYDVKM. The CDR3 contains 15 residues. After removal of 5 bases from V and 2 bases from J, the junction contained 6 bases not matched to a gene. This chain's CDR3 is CASSLRTSVQETQYF. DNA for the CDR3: TGTGCCAGCAGTCTAAGGACTAGCGTACAAGAGACCCAGTACTTC.